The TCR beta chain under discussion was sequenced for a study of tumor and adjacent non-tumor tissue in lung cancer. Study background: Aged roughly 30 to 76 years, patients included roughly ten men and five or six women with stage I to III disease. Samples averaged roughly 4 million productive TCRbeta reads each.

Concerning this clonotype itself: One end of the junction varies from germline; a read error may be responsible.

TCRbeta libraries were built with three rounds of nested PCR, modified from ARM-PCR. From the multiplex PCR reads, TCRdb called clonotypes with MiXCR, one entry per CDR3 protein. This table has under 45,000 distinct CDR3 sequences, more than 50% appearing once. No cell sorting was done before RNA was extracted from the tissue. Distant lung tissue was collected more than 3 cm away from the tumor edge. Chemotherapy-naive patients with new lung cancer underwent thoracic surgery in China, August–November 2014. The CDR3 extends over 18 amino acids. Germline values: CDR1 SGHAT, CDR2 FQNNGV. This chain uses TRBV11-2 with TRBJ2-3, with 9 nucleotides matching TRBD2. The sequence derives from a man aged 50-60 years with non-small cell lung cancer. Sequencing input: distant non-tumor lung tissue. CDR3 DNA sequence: TGTCCCAGCAGCTTAGTCCTCAGATTAGCGGGGGTCACAGATACGCAGTATTTT. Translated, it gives CPSSLVLRLAGVTDTQYF.